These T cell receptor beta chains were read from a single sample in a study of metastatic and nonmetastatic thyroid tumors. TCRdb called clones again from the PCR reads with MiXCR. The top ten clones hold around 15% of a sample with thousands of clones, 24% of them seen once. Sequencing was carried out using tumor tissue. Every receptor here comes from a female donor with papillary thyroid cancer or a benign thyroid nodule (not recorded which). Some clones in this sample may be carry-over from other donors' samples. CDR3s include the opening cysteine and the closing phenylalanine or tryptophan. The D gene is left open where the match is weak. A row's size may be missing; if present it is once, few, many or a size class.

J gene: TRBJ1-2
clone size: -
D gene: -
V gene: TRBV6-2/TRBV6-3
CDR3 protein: CASTQPGTPYGYTF
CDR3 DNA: TGTGCCAGCACTCAACCCGGGACGCCCTATGGCTACACCTTC

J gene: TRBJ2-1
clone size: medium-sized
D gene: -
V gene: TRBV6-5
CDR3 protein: CASSYSDNNEQFF
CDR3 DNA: TGTGCCAGCAGTTACTCGGACAACAATGAGCAGTTCTTC

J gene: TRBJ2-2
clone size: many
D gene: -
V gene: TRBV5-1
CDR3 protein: CASNPNTGELFF
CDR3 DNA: TGCGCCAGCAACCCGAACACCGGGGAGCTGTTTTTT

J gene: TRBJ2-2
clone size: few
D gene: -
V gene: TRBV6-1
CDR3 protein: CASSKRQGSTGGLFF
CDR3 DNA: TGTGCAAGCAGTAAAAGACAGGGAAGCACCGGGGGGCTGTTTTTT

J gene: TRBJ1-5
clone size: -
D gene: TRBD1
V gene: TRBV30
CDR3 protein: CAWSVQGAPNQPQHF
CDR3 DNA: TGTGCCTGGAGTGTACAGGGGGCCCCGAATCAGCCCCAGCATTTT

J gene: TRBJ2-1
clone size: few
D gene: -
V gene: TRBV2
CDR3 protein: CASSGHRVNNEQFF
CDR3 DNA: TGTGCCAGCAGTGGGCACAGGGTGAACAATGAGCAGTTCTTC

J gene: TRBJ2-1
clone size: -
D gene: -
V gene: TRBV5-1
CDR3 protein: CASTLVTGPERRFF
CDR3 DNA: TGCGCCAGCACCCTGGTCACGGGCCCCGAGCGGCGGTTCTTC

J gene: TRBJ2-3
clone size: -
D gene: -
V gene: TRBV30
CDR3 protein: CAWSAKRTVTDTQYF
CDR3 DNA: TGTGCCTGGAGTGCGAAACGGACGGTCACAGATACGCAGTATTTT

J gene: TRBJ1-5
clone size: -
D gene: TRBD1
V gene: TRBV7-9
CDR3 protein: CASSLGQGANQPQHF
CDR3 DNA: TGTGCCAGCAGCCTCGGACAGGGTGCCAATCAGCCCCAGCATTTT

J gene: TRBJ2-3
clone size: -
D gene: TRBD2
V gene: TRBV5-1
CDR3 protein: CASSARTSGDTDTQYF
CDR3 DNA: TGCGCCAGCAGTGCCAGGACTAGCGGTGACACAGATACGCAGTATTTT

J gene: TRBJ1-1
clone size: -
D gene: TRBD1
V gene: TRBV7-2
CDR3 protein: CASSLGQYAEAFF
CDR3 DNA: TGTGCCAGCAGCTTGGGACAGTACGCTGAAGCTTTCTTT

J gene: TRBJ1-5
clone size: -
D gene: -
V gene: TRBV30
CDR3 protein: CAWSVSGYNQPQHF
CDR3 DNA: TGTGCCTGGAGTGTATCGGGGTATAATCAGCCCCAGCATTTT

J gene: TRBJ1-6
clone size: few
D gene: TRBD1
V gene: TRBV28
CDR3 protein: CASSLAGGYNSPLHF
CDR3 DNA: TGTGCCAGCAGTTTAGCAGGGGGCTATAATTCACCCCTCCACTTT